This T cell receptor beta chain is from a study of blood T cell repertoires in COVID-19 (dated by TCRdb to the early 2020s). Study-wide context: The collaborator samples originated in the United States, Italy and Spain and spanned the acute and convalescent phases of COVID-19. The repertoires were made available in a free public database intended to serve as a resource for research on the immune response to SARS-CoV-2. Samples came from the ongoing ImmuneRACE study (first 160 participants) plus 1,254 subjects from 6 global collaborators. Deeply sampled blood TCRbeta repertoires from subjects exposed to, actively infected with, or recovered from COVID-19 were included in the dataset. Where available, HLA class I and class II types were obtained from metadata supplied by the sample provider rather than from assay-based typing. The sample metadata nearly always contained a de-identified subject ID, COVID-19 status, age in years and sex. The material from the prospective study consisted of cDNA or gDNA derived from T cells, B-cell-depleted T cells, or PBMCs.

Each collaborating institution followed its own protocols to collect whole blood in K2EDTA tubes. Collaborator samples were shipped for TCRbeta analysis as frozen whole blood, isolated PBMCs, or DNA extracted from either sample type. TCRbeta CDR3 regions were amplified from genomic DNA using the immunoSEQ Assay, a bias-controlled multiplex PCR. In the original analysis: Nucleated cell counts per sample were estimated from amplification of reference gene primers within the assay. To quantify the absolute abundance of each unique TCRbeta CDR3 rearrangement, sequence reads were collapsed and filtered. For each sample, productive Simpson clonality was calculated as the square root of Simpson's diversity index across productive rearrangements. The source is immuneACCESS, and TCRdb retained only in-frame sequences with V and J called. Part of the clones is not carried over; for the studies checked, unresolved V genes explain less than half of this, and the remainder is unexplained. That table furnishes V, J and clone size, whereas the DNA furnished D and trimming. For this sample the table gives about 120,000 clones, of which approximately 83% were detected only once. The ten largest clones capture over 9.5% of the sample.

The paper's findings and limits, for the study overall: Clinical and demographic metadata were provided uncurated, with the amount varying by source and participant.

Including cysteine and phenylalanine, the CDR3 has 16 amino acids. The retained sequence is limited to the CDR3, 48 bases, with the frame set at the first base. The germline V gene (reference sequence) supplies CDR1 MNHEY and CDR2 SMNVEV. Trimming takes 2 bases off V and 4 bases off J; junction bases not matched to a gene: 8. On this clone: Its antigen has not been determined. Base qualities are not recorded, but no much larger clone differs from it by a single base.

The chain links TRBV27 with TRBJ1-5, with 7 bases matching TRBD1. This sequence was found in a man aged 60 to 75 with acute or convalescent COVID-19. Sample: peripheral blood. The DNA is TGTGCCAGCAGTTTAGTAACAGGGGTTGCGAATCAGCCCCAGCATTTT. It codes for CASSLVTGVANQPQHF.